This T cell receptor (beta chain) came from a study of liver allograft versus peripheral blood T cells. Study-level information: Intrahepatic T cell receptor repertoires from transplanted livers were compared against repertoires in recipients' peripheral blood. Findings of the study overall: The authors reported that T cell receptor repertoires inside liver allografts differed from those in peripheral blood.

This clonotype has a handful of counts. No antigen is known for it. TCRdb reprocessed the reads with MiXCR, giving one entry per CDR3 protein. This sample yields around 18,000 distinct CDR3 sequences, of which under 25% are seen a single time; 12% belongs to the top ten. After removal of 6 bases from V and 5 bases from J, the junction contained 12 bases not matched to a gene. CDR1 is MNHEY and CDR2 is SVGAGI in the germline V gene. The CDR3 covers 17 residues. This sequence originates from a human patient who had a liver transplant. Some T cells may be the graft donor's. The chain carries TRBV6-5 and TRBJ2-5, with 13 bases identical to TRBD2. The CDR3: CASRRNRGLAGHETQYF. The CDR3 region has the DNA TGTGCCAGCAGAAGAAACCGGGGACTAGCGGGACACGAGACCCAGTACTTC.